This T cell receptor (beta chain) was recovered during a study of blood T cell repertoires in COVID-19. Turning to the study itself: Donors in the United States, Italy and Spain gave samples during acute or convalescent COVID-19. Sources were T cells, B-cell-depleted T cells, or PBMCs; the material itself was cDNA or gDNA.

In the authors' workflow: Researchers report that nucleated cell counts were estimated from reference gene primer amplification. The table came from immunoSEQ multiplex PCR; TCRdb's copy has only in-frame clones and leaves some out. V and J calls and clone size are given by that table; D and trimming were obtained from the DNA. The profile shows about 58,000 clones, 75% to 90% of them singletons. V was cut by 4 bases and J by 3 bases, with 9 bases left in between. This CDR3 spans 14 amino acids. Germline V gene lookup returns CDR1 SEHNR and CDR2 FQNEAQ (reference sequence). The sequenced sample consisted of peripheral blood. This rearrangement joins TRBV7-9 to TRBJ2-2; no definite D call. The sequence was collected from a man aged 55-75 years with acute or convalescent COVID-19. The CDR3 DNA reads TGTGCCAGCAGCTACGACGGGTACACCGGGGAGCTGTTTTTT. Protein product: CASSYDGYTGELFF.